This T cell receptor (beta chain) was captured by sequencing in a study of blood T cells in healthy people across ages. The study's findings and limits: Roughly linear declines in TCR beta diversity per million T cells occurred with age. Any changes in expanded clonotypes were possibly confounded, as donor CMV status remained unknown. Strong correlation linked observed beta diversity and percent naive T cells.

Primed by a sample-barcoded 5' primer and a J-beta primer mix, a second PCR proceeded for about 6 to 11 cycles. TCRdb re-derived calls from the 5' RACE reads in MiXCR, one entry per CDR3 protein. The sample contains over a million distinct CDR3 sequences, roughly 43% of which appear only once. Remarks on this clonotype: Its antigen remains unidentified.

The sequence was obtained from a woman under 30 in good health. What was sequenced was blood.

CDR3 sequence reads: CASSSGLAGQETQFF. The CDR3, as DNA: TGTGCCAGCAGCTCGGGACTAGCGGGCCAAGAGACCCAGTTCTTC. The gene calls are TRBV7-2 and TRBJ2-5; TRBD2 agrees at 12 bases. The J call is in doubt because the DNA end fits TRBJ2-1 better. There are 15 residues in the CDR3. CDR1 and CDR2 from the germline V gene are SGHTA and FQGNSA.